This T cell receptor (beta chain) was observed in a study of preoperative IRX-2 immunotherapy in early breast cancer. The V and J ends lost 2 bases and 8 bases, in that order; junction bases with no gene match: 5. Germline values: CDR1 MNHNY, CDR2 SVGAGI (reference sequence). This CDR3 is built from 15 residues. Sequenced by immunoSEQ multiplex PCR; TCRdb stores in-frame clones only, minus some. The sample lists over 60,000 clones; 94% were seen once. The treatment denotes: preoperative locoregional IRX-2 cytokine immunotherapy. Samples came from a phase Ib trial of preoperative locoregional IRX-2 cytokine immunotherapy.

Sampling took place from a patient treated with IRX-2 immunotherapy. The clonotype comes from a human donor with breast cancer. The V call is TRBV6-6, the J call TRBJ1-6, with 8 bases that match TRBD1. CDR3 nucleotide sequence: TGTGCCAGCAGTTACGGACAGGGTAATTATTCACCCCTCCACTTT. Translated, it gives CASSYGQGNYSPLHF.